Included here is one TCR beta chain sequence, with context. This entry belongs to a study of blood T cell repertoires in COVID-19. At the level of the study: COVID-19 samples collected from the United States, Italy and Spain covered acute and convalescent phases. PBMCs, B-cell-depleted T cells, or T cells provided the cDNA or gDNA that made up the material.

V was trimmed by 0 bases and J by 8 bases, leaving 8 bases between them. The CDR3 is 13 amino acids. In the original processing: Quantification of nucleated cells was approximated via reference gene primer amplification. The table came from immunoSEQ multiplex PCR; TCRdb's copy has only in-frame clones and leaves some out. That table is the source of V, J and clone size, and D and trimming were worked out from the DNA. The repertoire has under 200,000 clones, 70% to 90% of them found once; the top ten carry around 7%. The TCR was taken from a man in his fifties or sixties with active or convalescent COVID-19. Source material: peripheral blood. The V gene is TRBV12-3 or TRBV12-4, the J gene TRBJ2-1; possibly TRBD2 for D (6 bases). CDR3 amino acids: CASSLAGGHEQFF. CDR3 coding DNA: TGTGCCAGCAGTTTAGCGGGAGGCCATGAGCAGTTCTTC.